Presented here are 9 T cell receptor beta chains from one specimen sequenced in a study of cytomegalovirus exposure and HLA in healthy donors. Primers: 60 Vbeta forward and 13 Jbeta reverse. Using immunoSEQ multiplex PCR, the repertoire was profiled, and TCRdb retains in-frame clones only, with some absent. The sample lists some 150,000 clones, about four fifths seen once, with over 2% in the top ten. The sample was PBMCs. Source of these receptors: a woman between 45 and 60 years old in good health and CMV-seronegative.

V is TRBV28 and J is TRBJ1-1; D not resolved. The germline CDR1 and CDR2 sequences are MDHEN and SYDVKM. Trimming took 4 bases from V and 7 from J, leaving 16 bases between them. The CDR3 extends over 14 amino acids. The CDR3 DNA reads TGTGCCAGCAGTTGGGAGGGTCGGCGCGGTGAAGCTTTCTTT. It codes for CASSWEGRRGEAFF.

The chain links TRBV5-4 to TRBJ2-7, with 8 bases matching TRBD2. V shed 0 bases and J 3 bases; nucleotides not matched to a gene: 11. The CDR3 extends over 17 amino acids. Germline values: CDR1 SGHNT, CDR2 YYREEE (reference sequence). As DNA, the CDR3 is TGTGCCAGCAGCTTGGGGAGTGGGACTAGGCTCTTCTACGAGCAGTACTTC. This translates into CASSLGSGTRLFYEQYF.

This chain joins TRBV30 and TRBJ2-7, with 7 positions matching TRBD2. This CDR3 is built from 14 residues. Germline trimming cut 4 bases from V and 5 bases from J; bases unmatched to any gene: 11. CDR1 is GTSNPN, CDR2 SVGIG, per germline (reference sequence). The CDR3 nucleotides are TGTGCCTGGAAACCTAGCGGCCCCCTCGACGAGCAGTACTTC. It is translated as CAWKPSGPLDEQYF.

The genes are TRBV5-1 and TRBJ2-5; 11 bases match TRBD2. Trimming at V came to 4 bases and at J to 3 bases, leaving 11 bases not matched to a gene. There are 17 residues in the CDR3. CDR1 SGHRS and CDR2 YFSETQ come from the germline V gene. The CDR3 loop is CASSPGTGTSGEETQYF. In DNA, the CDR3 is TGCGCCAGCAGCCCGGGCACCGGGACTAGCGGAGAAGAGACCCAGTACTTC.

V is TRBV28 and J is TRBJ1-5; TRBD1 aligns across 7 bases. The CDR3 has 15 residues. Germline loops: CDR1 MDHEN, CDR2 SYDVKM. V shed 6 bases and J 10 bases; nucleotides not matched to a gene: 15. The CDR3 loop is CASSTPGTVNRPQHF. The DNA for the CDR3 is TGTGCCAGCAGCACCCCCGGGACAGTAAATCGACCCCAGCATTTT.

This clone was observed a single time. This chain uses TRBV29-1 with TRBJ2-1; 7 nucleotides align to TRBD1. The CDR3 covers 15 residues. V gave up 3 bases and J gave up 8 bases; unmatched junction bases: 13. Germline V lookup: CDR1 SQVTM, CDR2 ANQGSEA. CDR3 in DNA: TGCAGCGTTGAGAGGGACAGACCGAAGGACGATGAGCAGTTCTTC. Protein sequence: CSVERDRPKDDEQFF.

The chain couples TRBV9 to TRBJ1-2; 7 bases line up with TRBD1. This CDR3 region has 15 residues. Germline V gene sequence: CDR1 SGDLS, CDR2 YYNGEE. Germline trimming cut 4 bases from V and 6 bases from J; bases unmatched to any gene: 12. CDR3 sequence: CASSSTRGMVDGYTF. CDR3 coding DNA: TGTGCCAGCAGCTCCACCAGGGGGATGGTTGATGGCTACACCTTC.

This clone was observed a few times. The chain links TRBV4-3 to TRBJ1-4, with a weak D call TRBD1 (6 bases). V lost 3 bases and J 8 bases, leaving 19 bases between the germline ends. Germline-derived CDR1 and CDR2 are LGHNA and YSLEER. The CDR3 runs 16 residues. CDR3 in amino acids: CASSQDAGSRGEKLFF. In DNA, the CDR3 is TGCGCCAGCAGCCAGGATGCCGGGTCGAGGGGGGAAAAACTGTTTTTT.

The rearrangement links TRBV9 to TRBJ2-2; D is perhaps TRBD1 (6 bases). V was pared by 0 bases and J by 7 bases, with 13 bases between. The germline gives CDR1 SGDLS, CDR2 YYNGEE. The CDR3 consists of 15 residues. This chain's CDR3 is CASSVGSGEGGELFF. The CDR3 coding sequence is TGTGCCAGCAGCGTAGGATCAGGGGAAGGCGGGGAGCTGTTTTTT.